This T cell receptor (beta chain) is from a study of CD8+ T cells in alopecia areata. Study overall: Oral tofacitinib, 5 to 10 mg twice daily, was given in an open-label trial.

CDR1 is ENHRY and CDR2 is SYGVKD in the germline V gene. The CDR3 runs to 13 residues. The V and J ends lost 7 bases and 5 bases respectively, with 9 bases between them. RNA was isolated and reverse transcribed to cDNA, the sequencing template. This table comes from immunoSEQ multiplex PCR, and its TCRdb copy is limited to in-frame clones, with some not included. The table lists about 200,000 clones, under 75% of them singletons. Treatment indicated: oral pan-JAK inhibitor, 5-10 mg twice daily. The J gene is TRBJ1-6, the V gene TRBV10-3; TRBD1 might be the D (6 bases). The sequenced sample was CD4+ T cells sorted from blood, obtained at week 4, from a patient treated with tofacitinib. The TCR sequence derives from a human donor with alopecia areata. In DNA, the CDR3 is TGTGCCATCACCGCAGGGGATAATTCACCCCTCCACTTT. Its protein is CAITAGDNSPLHF.